The sequence of this T cell receptor (beta chain) was determined in a study of CD8 T cells in ankylosing spondylitis. Study-level results: Researchers reportedly found disease-linked clones significantly enriched in matched ankylosing spondylitis synovial fluid. It appeared that ankylosing spondylitis blood was characterized by a TCR beta motif of roughly 8 highly homologous variants.

It was by quantitative 5'-RACE with molecular barcodes that TCR beta libraries were made. MiXCR, applied by TCRdb to the 5' RACE reads, yields one record per CDR3 protein. The sample comprises about 390,000 distinct CDR3 sequences, 20% to 25% of which are singletons, and about 16% rests with the top ten. A few counts support this clonotype. Its antigen is unknown. The V and J ends lost 5 bases and 4 bases respectively, with 15 bases between them. The CDR3 is made up of 14 amino acids. The receptor's source is a male donor with ankylosing spondylitis. J is TRBJ2-7 and V is TRBV12-3 or TRBV12-4; D may be TRBD1 (6 bases). The sequenced sample consisted of blood, either unsorted or a sorted T cell fraction (not recorded which). CDR3 nucleotide sequence: TGTGCCAGCAGTCTCCTCGGGACACCGTACGAGCAGTACTTC. Protein product: CASSLLGTPYEQYF.